A single sample is the source of the 21 T cell receptor beta chains below, sequenced in a study of T cells in Graves' hyperthyroidism and ophthalmopathy. Authors of the study amplified TCR beta CDR3 regions from RNA transcripts. Carried out on the TCR CDR3, a first-round RT-PCR used the HTBI primer set. TCRdb re-analysed the multiplex PCR reads in MiXCR, keeping a single row per CDR3 protein. The repertoire holds about 480,000 distinct CDR3 sequences, with roughly 14% as singletons. Specimen: blood. The receptor source for this set is a woman between 18 and 29 years old with Graves' hyperthyroidism.

This clonotype was counted ten times or more. The V gene is TRBV30, the J gene TRBJ1-2, with no clear D. Germline CDR1 reads GTSNPN; CDR2 reads SVGIG (reference sequence). Trimming shortened V by 3 bases and J by 6 bases, and 11 bases separated the two germline ends. This CDR3 region has 12 residues. Written as DNA, the CDR3 is TGTGCCTGGAGCCGGAGGCTTGATGGCTACACCTTC. This sequence encodes CAWSRRLDGYTF.

This clonotype was counted at least ten times. This rearrangement joins TRBV4-1 to TRBJ2-1; 11 nucleotides line up with TRBD2. The CDR3 covers 16 residues. Germline loops: CDR1 MGHRA, CDR2 YSYEKL. J lost 7 bases, V lost 1 base, and 6 bases had no gene match. The CDR3 is CASSQVSLAGGNEQFF. The CDR3 nucleotides read TGCGCCAGCAGCCAAGTGAGTCTAGCGGGAGGTAATGAGCAGTTCTTC.

The chain joins TRBV7-9 to TRBJ1-1; 7 nucleotides agree with TRBD1. The CDR3 is made up of 15 amino acids. In germline, CDR1 is SEHNR, CDR2 FQNEAQ (reference sequence). V was clipped by 0 bases and J by 5 bases; unmatched bases: 6. The CDR3 reads CASSLASTGVTEAFF. DNA of the CDR3: TGTGCCAGCAGCTTAGCGTCTACAGGGGTAACTGAAGCTTTCTTT.

This clonotype was seen a few times. The J gene is TRBJ1-2, the V gene TRBV29-1; D possibly corresponds to TRBD1 (5 bases). Germline V gene sequence: CDR1 SQVTM, CDR2 ANQGSEA. Trimming stripped 7 bases from V and 5 bases from J, with 14 bases between. The CDR3 loop spans 12 amino acids. The CDR3 is CSGSGTEYGYTF. The CDR3 DNA follows: TGCAGCGGCTCCGGGACGGAATATGGCTACACCTTC.

The DNA of the CDR3 is TGTGCCAGTAGTATATGGTCGAAAGGGCCTGAAAAACTGTTTTTT. Protein sequence: CASSIWSKGPEKLFF. The rearrangement links TRBV19 to TRBJ1-4; D gene ambiguous. The germline CDR1 and CDR2 sequences are LNHDA and SQIVND (reference sequence). The V and J ends lost 2 bases and 7 bases respectively, with 14 bases between them. The CDR3 length is 15 residues.

This clonotype was seen only a few times. The chain combines TRBV6-2 or TRBV6-3 with TRBJ1-1, with 9 bases matching TRBD1. The germline V gene encodes CDR1 MNHEY and CDR2 SVGEGT. The J segment lost 5 bases and the V segment lost 10 bases, leaving 11 bases of the junction unmatched. CDR3 length: 14 amino acids. CDR3 in DNA: TGTGCCACGTGGACCGGGACAGGGTGGACTGAAGCTTTCTTT. This translates into CATWTGTGWTEAFF.

The rearrangement links TRBV12-3 or TRBV12-4 to TRBJ2-3; 9 bases align to TRBD1. The CDR3 loop spans 16 amino acids. With 2 bases clipped from V and 2 bases from J, the junction kept 5 bases outside the gene matches. CDR3 region: CASSLYGTGNTDTQYF. CDR3 bases: TGTGCCAGCAGTTTATATGGGACAGGGAACACAGATACGCAGTATTTT.

The table lists this clonotype with many counts. This chain links TRBV27 with TRBJ2-3; 7 nucleotides match TRBD1. CDR1 MNHEY and CDR2 SMNVEV come from the germline V gene (reference sequence). The CDR3 loop spans 14 amino acids. V lost 0 bases, J lost 4 bases, and 1 base stayed unmatched. Here the CDR3 DNA reads TGTGCCAGCAGTTTATCGGGACAGCCAGATACGCAGTATTTT. Its protein product is CASSLSGQPDTQYF.

In this sample, this clonotype turned up many times. J is TRBJ2-3 and V is TRBV15, with D perhaps being TRBD1 or TRBD2 (5 bases each). Germline-derived CDR1 and CDR2 are LNHNV and YYDKDF (reference sequence). V gave up 4 bases and J gave up 5 bases, with 19 bases separating them. This CDR3 region has 16 residues. CDR3 DNA sequence: TGTGCCACCAGCATCCCAACGGGGCCACCAGGAGATACGCAGTATTTT. This sequence encodes CATSIPTGPPGDTQYF.

This clonotype showed up just a few times. The rearrangement links TRBV10-3 to TRBJ2-2; D perhaps matches TRBD1 (5 bases). The length of the CDR3 is 15 residues. Germline V CDR1 and CDR2: ENHRY, SYGVKD. V was trimmed by 3 bases and J by 0 bases, leaving 8 bases between them. CDR3 in amino acids: CAISEGEANTGELFF. CDR3 sequence (DNA): TGTGCCATCAGTGAAGGGGAAGCGAACACCGGGGAGCTGTTTTTT.

This clonotype has at least ten counts. The chain has TRBV20-1 and TRBJ2-7; TRBD2 matches at 9 bases. Germline values: CDR1 DFQATT, CDR2 SNEGSKA (reference sequence). The CDR3 is 16 residues long. Trimming took 3 bases from V and 3 from J; bases not matched to a gene: 12. DNA of the CDR3: TGCAGTGCTAGGAAAGTTGAGCGGGAGGACCACTACGAGCAGTACTTC. Translation: CSARKVEREDHYEQYF.

This clonotype has a handful of counts. This chain joins TRBV7-3 and TRBJ2-5; 9 bases are shared with TRBD2. V dropped 5 bases and J dropped 5; count of bases not matched to a gene: 9. Germline CDR1 and CDR2: SGHTA and FQGTGA. This CDR3 contains 15 residues. In DNA, the CDR3 is TGTGCCAGCAGCCCTAGCGGGACGGGGGGGGAGACCCAGTACTTC. This codes for CASSPSGTGGETQYF.

This chain links TRBV11-3 with TRBJ2-1; TRBD2 aligns across 7 bases. The CDR3 is 14 residues long. CDR1 is SGHNT, CDR2 YENEEA, per germline. The V and J ends lost 5 bases and 9 bases, in that order; junction bases with no gene match: 10. CDR3 sequence reads: CASSPSGRFGEQFF. DNA of the CDR3: TGTGCCAGCAGCCCTAGCGGAAGGTTCGGTGAGCAGTTCTTC.

A few counts support this clonotype. The rearrangement joins TRBV12-3 or TRBV12-4 to TRBJ2-4; no reliable D call. Trimming stripped 3 bases from V and 7 bases from J, with 13 bases between. The CDR3 runs 14 residues. As DNA, the CDR3 is TGTGCCAGCAGTTTTCGGTGGCAGTCGAACATTCAGTACTTC. This translates into CASSFRWQSNIQYF.

This clonotype was picked up many times. The rearrangement links TRBV5-5 to TRBJ2-5; D might be TRBD2 (6 bases). Germline V lookup: CDR1 SGHKS, CDR2 YYEKEE (reference sequence). This CDR3 has 17 residues. Trimming left V 4 bases short and J 0 bases short, with 19 bases between. The CDR3 sequence: CASSRRPGAAYQETQYF. The CDR3 nucleotides read TGTGCCAGCAGCCGCCGCCCGGGAGCGGCGTACCAAGAGACCCAGTACTTC. Combining the CDR3 with reference TRBV5-5 and TRBJ2-5 gives the whole variable domain DAGVTQSPTHLIKTRGQQVTLRCSPISGHKSVSWYQQVLGQGPQFIFQYYEKEERGRGNFPDRFSARQFPNYSSELNVNALLLGDSALYLCASSRRPGAAYQETQYFGPGTRLLVL.

This clonotype was seen many times. The V gene is TRBV30, the J gene TRBJ2-7; D may be TRBD1 (6 bases). The CDR3 spans 12 residues. Germline CDR1 GTSNPN, CDR2 SVGIG (reference sequence). V was shortened by 2 bases and J by 2 bases, with 7 bases between the two germline ends. This chain's CDR3 is CAWSRTAYEQYV. In DNA form, the CDR3 reads TGTGCCTGGAGTCGGACAGCCTACGAGCAGTACGTC.

This clonotype was counted ten times or more. The V call is TRBV7-9, the J call TRBJ1-2; D might be TRBD1 (6 bases). V was trimmed by 5 bases and J by 8 bases, leaving 21 bases between them. Germline loops: CDR1 SEHNR, CDR2 FQNEAQ (reference sequence). The CDR3 sequence is 15 residues long. CDR3 DNA: TGTGCCAGCAGCACTGGACAGTTCGGGACGGACGGCTACACCTTC. Amino acids: CASSTGQFGTDGYTF.

This clonotype was found a few times. Given a much more abundant clone one base away, this may be a read error. V usage is TRBV29-1 and J usage is TRBJ2-7, with 9 bases aligning to TRBD1. Germline CDR1 SQVTM, CDR2 ANQGSEA. The CDR3 runs 15 residues. V dropped 4 bases and J dropped 2; count of bases not matched to a gene: 9. The CDR3 here is CSVGVRDRVAYEQYF. The CDR3 nucleotides read TGCAGCGTTGGAGTCCGGGACAGGGTAGCCTACGAGCAGTACTTC.

In its sample, this clonotype was seen many times. The gene calls are TRBV7-9 and TRBJ2-2, with 7 bases identical to TRBD2. CDR1 is SEHNR and CDR2 is FQNEAQ in the germline V gene (reference sequence). V gave up 2 bases and J gave up 7 bases; unmatched junction bases: 4. There are 14 residues in the CDR3. CDR3 nucleotide sequence: TGTGCCAGCAGCTTAACTAGCGCAAACGGGGAGCTGTTTTTT. Its protein product is CASSLTSANGELFF. The full variable domain, in which reference TRBV7-9 and TRBJ2-2 provide the parts outside the CDR3, is DTGVSQNPRHKITKRGQNVTFRCDPISEHNRLYWYRQTLGQGPEFLTYFQNEAQLEKSRLLSDRFSAERPKGSFSTLEIQRTEQGDSAMYLCASSLTSANGELFFGEGSRLTVL.

The J gene is TRBJ2-7, the V gene TRBV11-3; D is unclear. Germline loops: CDR1 SGHNT, CDR2 YENEEA. The CDR3 sequence is 15 residues long. Trimming left V 1 base short and J 0 bases short, with 10 bases between. Here the CDR3 reads CASSLVSDFSYEQYF. In nucleotides, the CDR3 is TGTGCCAGCAGCTTAGTTAGTGACTTCTCCTACGAGCAGTACTTC.

This clonotype has at least ten counts. The chain recombines TRBV19 with TRBJ1-1, with D unclear. The V and J ends lost 0 bases and 6 bases respectively, with 8 bases between them. There are 13 residues in the CDR3. CDR1 LNHDA and CDR2 SQIVND come from the germline V gene (reference sequence). The CDR3 spells CASSIDGRPEAFF. The DNA for the CDR3 is TGTGCCAGTAGTATAGACGGCCGCCCTGAAGCTTTCTTT.